Listed below are T cell receptor beta chains from one sample, sequenced in a study of T cell repertoires in cytomegalovirus infection. TCRdb used MiXCR to reprocess the reads, holding one entry per CDR3 protein. This sample yields about 310,000 distinct CDR3 sequences, of which 15% to 20% are seen a single time; around 11% belongs to the top ten. Specimen: PBMCs. These TCRs come from a human donor in good health (CMV status not recorded). Some clones in this sample may be carry-over from other donors' samples. CDR3s include the opening cysteine and the closing phenylalanine or tryptophan. A D gene is named only where the DNA matches it firmly. Rows give clone size only sometimes, using once, few, many, or a class for an expanded clone.

V gene	J gene	D gene	clone size	CDR3 DNA	CDR3 protein
TRBV20-1	TRBJ2-7	TRBD1	few	TGCAGTGCTAGACGGCCGACAGGGTCCCACGAGCAGTACTTC	CSARRPTGSHEQYF
TRBV5-4	TRBJ1-2	-	few	TGTGCCAGCGGACGCCTGTCTGGGGCGCCAGATGGCTACACCTTC	CASGRLSGAPDGYTF
TRBV5-6	TRBJ2-5	-	few	TGTGCCAGCAGCTTGGACGGGGGCCAAGAGACCCAGTACTTC	CASSLDGGQETQYF
TRBV12-5	TRBJ2-2	-	few	TGTGCTAGTGGTGGCACCGGGGAGCTGTTTTTT	CASGGTGELFF
TRBV28	TRBJ1-6	-	many	TGTGCCAGCAGTTTTACCGGGACATACGCACCCCTCCACTTT	CASSFTGTYAPLHF
TRBV27	TRBJ2-1	-	-	TGTGCCAGCAGTCCATTGCTCGGCAATGAGCAGTTCTTC	CASSPLLGNEQFF
TRBV6-2/TRBV6-3	TRBJ1-3	-	many	TGTGCCAGCAGACAAGCCTCTGGAAACACCATATATTTT	CASRQASGNTIYF
TRBV7-2	TRBJ2-7	-	-	TGTGCCAGCAGCCCTAGGAGGTCCTACGAGCAGTACTTC	CASSPRRSYEQYF
TRBV7-8	TRBJ1-4	-	many	TGTGCCAGCAGCCCTGGAAACGGGGGAAATGAAAAACTGTTTTTT	CASSPGNGGNEKLFF
TRBV12-3/TRBV12-4	TRBJ1-5	TRBD1	many	TGTGCCAGCAGTGAAGGACAGGGGCTTCAGCCCCAGCATTTT	CASSEGQGLQPQHF
TRBV27	TRBJ2-5	-	-	TGTGCCAGCAGTCCTCCGACAGGCCCCCTTGGCGAGACCCAGTACTTC	CASSPPTGPLGETQYF
TRBV6-5	TRBJ1-1	-	few	TGTGCCAGCAGCTCCGGACGGAGAGCTTCTGAAGCTTTCTTT	CASSSGRRASEAFF
TRBV12-3/TRBV12-4	TRBJ2-2	-	-	TGTGCCAGCAGACAGGGTCCCGGGGAGCTGTTTTTT	CASRQGPGELFF
TRBV4-1	TRBJ1-1	-	-	TGCGCCAGCAGCCAAGGGTTCGAAGCTTTCTTT	CASSQGFEAFF
TRBV20-1	TRBJ1-1	-	few	TGCAGTGCTAGAGGAGACTTGAACACTGAAGCTTTCTTT	CSARGDLNTEAFF
TRBV7-2	TRBJ2-1	-	many	TGTGCCAGCAGCCTGAGGGGGGGGGTAGGGTACAATGAGCAGTTCTTC	CASSLRGGVGYNEQFF
TRBV5-4	TRBJ2-2	TRBD2	few	TGTGCCAGCACCTACGGACTAGCGGGGAACACCGGGGAGCTGTTTTTT	CASTYGLAGNTGELFF
TRBV20-1	TRBJ1-4	TRBD1	-	TGCAGTGCTAGAGACTACCTAGGACAGGCAACAACTAATGAAAAACTGTTTTTT	CSARDYLGQATTNEKLFF
TRBV28	TRBJ1-6	-	-	TGTGCCAGCAGTTTACAGTTCTCACCCCTCCACTTT	CASSLQFSPLHF
TRBV6-1	TRBJ2-1	TRBD1	many	TGTGCCAGCAGCTCGGGACAGGGATACAATGAGCAGTTCTTC	CASSSGQGYNEQFF
TRBV7-2	TRBJ2-5	-	many	TGTGCCAGCAGCTTAGCGATGCAGGGTGTACAAGAGACCCAGTACTTC	CASSLAMQGVQETQYF
TRBV5-3	TRBJ2-1	-	few	TGTGCCACCGAACGCGCTGCCGGTATCTCCTACAATGAGCAGTTCTTC	CATERAAGISYNEQFF
TRBV27	TRBJ2-3	-	-	TGTGCCAGCAGCGAAGCAACTATAACAGCTAATACGCAGTATTTT	CASSEATITANTQYF
TRBV20-1	TRBJ2-3	TRBD1	-	TGCAGTGCTAGGTTAGGACAGGGACCCATTAGCACAGATACGCAGTATTTT	CSARLGQGPISTDTQYF
TRBV6-1	TRBJ2-5	-	-	TGTGCCAGCAGTTTGAATCCGGGACCGCTTGCAGAGACCCAGTACTTC	CASSLNPGPLAETQYF
TRBV5-6	TRBJ1-4	-	-	TGTGCCAGCAGTTCGGCCCGACAGTTTAATGAAAAACTGTTTTTT	CASSSARQFNEKLFF
TRBV6-5	TRBJ2-7	TRBD2	-	TGTGCCAGCAGTTACTTGTCCACCCGGACTAGCAGGCCCTACGAGCAGTACTTC	CASSYLSTRTSRPYEQYF
TRBV7-2	TRBJ2-1	TRBD1	many	TGTGCCAGCAGCCCGTCCAGGGACAGGGGGAGGTATGAGCAGTTCTTC	CASSPSRDRGRYEQFF
TRBV7-2	TRBJ2-7	-	-	TGTGCCAGCAGCGTGGGTAGTTGGAACGAGAAGGACTTC	CASSVGSWNEKDF
TRBV27	TRBJ1-6	TRBD1	many	TGTGCCAGCAGGGTAGGACAGGTCGATAAACCCCTCCACTTT	CASRVGQVDKPLHF
TRBV7-2	TRBJ2-5	TRBD2	few	TGTGCCAGCAGCTTTAGAGGGCGGGGGAGACAAGAGACCCAGTACTTC	CASSFRGRGRQETQYF
TRBV4-2	TRBJ1-1	TRBD1	many	TGTGCCAGCAGCCCCGGGACAGTCATGAACACTGAAGCTTTCTTT	CASSPGTVMNTEAFF